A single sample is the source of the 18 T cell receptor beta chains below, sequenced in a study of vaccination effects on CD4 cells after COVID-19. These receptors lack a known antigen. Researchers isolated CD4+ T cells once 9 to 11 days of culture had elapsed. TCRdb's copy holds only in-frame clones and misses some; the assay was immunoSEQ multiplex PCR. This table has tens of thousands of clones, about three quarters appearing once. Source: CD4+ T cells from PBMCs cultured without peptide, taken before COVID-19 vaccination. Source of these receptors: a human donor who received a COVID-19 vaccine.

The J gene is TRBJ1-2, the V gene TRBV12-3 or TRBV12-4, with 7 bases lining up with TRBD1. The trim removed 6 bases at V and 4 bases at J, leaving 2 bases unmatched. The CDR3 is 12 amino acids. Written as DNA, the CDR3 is TGTGCCAGCAGGAGACAGGGCTATGGCTACACCTTC. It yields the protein CASRRQGYGYTF.

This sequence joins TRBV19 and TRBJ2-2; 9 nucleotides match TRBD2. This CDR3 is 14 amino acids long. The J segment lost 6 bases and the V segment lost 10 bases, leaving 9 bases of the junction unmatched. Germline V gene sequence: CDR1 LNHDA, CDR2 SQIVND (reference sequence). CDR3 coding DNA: TGTGCCACCCGCGGGGGGGCCGCGGCCGGGGAGCTGTTTTTT. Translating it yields CATRGGAAAGELFF.

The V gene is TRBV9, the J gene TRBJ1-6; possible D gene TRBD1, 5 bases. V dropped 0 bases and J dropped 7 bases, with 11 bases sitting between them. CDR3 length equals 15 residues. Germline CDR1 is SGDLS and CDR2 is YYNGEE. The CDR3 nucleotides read TGTGCCAGCAGCGTAGGAACAGGAGGGAATTCACCCCTCCACTTT. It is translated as CASSVGTGGNSPLHF.

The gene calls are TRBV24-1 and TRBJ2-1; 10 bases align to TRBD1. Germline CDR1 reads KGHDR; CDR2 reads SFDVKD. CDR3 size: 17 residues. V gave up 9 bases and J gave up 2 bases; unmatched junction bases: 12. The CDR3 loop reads CATSGTGEGTTYNEQFF. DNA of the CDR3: TGTGCCACCTCCGGGACAGGGGAGGGAACGACCTACAATGAGCAGTTCTTC.

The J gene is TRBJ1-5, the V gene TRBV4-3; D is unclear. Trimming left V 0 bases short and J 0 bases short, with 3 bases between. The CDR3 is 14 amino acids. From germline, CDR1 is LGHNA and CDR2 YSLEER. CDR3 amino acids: CASSQDLSNQPQHF. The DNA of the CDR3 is TGCGCCAGCAGCCAAGATCTTAGCAATCAGCCCCAGCATTTT.

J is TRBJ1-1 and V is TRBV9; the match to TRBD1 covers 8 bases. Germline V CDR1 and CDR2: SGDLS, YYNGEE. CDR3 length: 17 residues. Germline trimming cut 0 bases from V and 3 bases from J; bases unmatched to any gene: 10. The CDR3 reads CASSVVIVETGDTEAFF. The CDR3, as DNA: TGTGCCAGCAGCGTAGTAATAGTGGAGACAGGGGACACTGAAGCTTTCTTT.

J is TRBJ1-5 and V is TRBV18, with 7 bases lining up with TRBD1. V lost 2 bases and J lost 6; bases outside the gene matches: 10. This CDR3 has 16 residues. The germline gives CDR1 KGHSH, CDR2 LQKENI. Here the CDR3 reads CASSPGYRGLSQPQHF. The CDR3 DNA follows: TGTGCCAGCTCACCAGGGTACAGGGGTCTTAGTCAGCCCCAGCATTTT.

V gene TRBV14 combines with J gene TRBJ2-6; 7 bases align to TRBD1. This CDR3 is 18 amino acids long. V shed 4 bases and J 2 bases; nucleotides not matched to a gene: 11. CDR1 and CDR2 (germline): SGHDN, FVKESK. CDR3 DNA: TGTGCCAGCAGCCTTGGCCAAGACAGGGCGGCTGGGGCCAACGTCCTGACTTTC. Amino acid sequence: CASSLGQDRAAGANVLTF.

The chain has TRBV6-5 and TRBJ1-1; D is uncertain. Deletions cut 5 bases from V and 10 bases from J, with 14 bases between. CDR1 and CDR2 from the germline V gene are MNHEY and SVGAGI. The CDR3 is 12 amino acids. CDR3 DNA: TGTGCCAGCAGTCACAGAGACGAGGGAGCTTTCTTT. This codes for CASSHRDEGAFF.

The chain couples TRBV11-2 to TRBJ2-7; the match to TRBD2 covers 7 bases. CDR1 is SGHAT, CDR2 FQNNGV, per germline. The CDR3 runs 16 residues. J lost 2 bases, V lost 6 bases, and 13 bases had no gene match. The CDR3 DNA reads TGTGCCAGCAGGCGTGGGTCTAGCGGTTCAACCTACGAGCAGTACGTC. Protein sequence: CASRRGSSGSTYEQYV.

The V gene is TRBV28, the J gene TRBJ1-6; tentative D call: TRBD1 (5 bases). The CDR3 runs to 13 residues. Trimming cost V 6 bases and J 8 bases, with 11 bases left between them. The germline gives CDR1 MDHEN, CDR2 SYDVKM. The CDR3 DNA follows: TGTGCCAGCAGGGGGCCCCAGCATTCACCCCTCCACTTT. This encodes CASRGPQHSPLHF.

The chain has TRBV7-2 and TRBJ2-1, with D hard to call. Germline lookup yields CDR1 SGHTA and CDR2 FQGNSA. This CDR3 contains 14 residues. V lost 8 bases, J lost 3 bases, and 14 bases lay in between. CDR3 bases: TGTGCCAGCTCTCGGGCGTGGAGCTACAATGAGCAGTTCTTC. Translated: CASSRAWSYNEQFF. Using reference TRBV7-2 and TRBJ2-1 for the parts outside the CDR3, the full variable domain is GAGVSQSPSNKVTEKGKDVELRCDPISGHTALYWYRQSLGQGLEFLIYFQGNSAPDKSGLPSDRFSAERTGGSVSTLTIQRTQQEDSAVYLCASSRAWSYNEQFFGPGTRLTVL.

Written as DNA, the CDR3 is TGTGCCAGCAGCTTAGCGACAGGCCCAGGCGCTGAAGCTTTCTTT. Its translation: CASSLATGPGAEAFF. The gene calls are TRBV7-9 and TRBJ1-1, with D possibly TRBD1 on 6 matching bases. The CDR3 sequence is 15 residues long. The V gene lost 0 bases and the J gene lost 6 bases, with 14 bases spanning the gap. The germline gives CDR1 SEHNR, CDR2 FQNEAQ (reference sequence).

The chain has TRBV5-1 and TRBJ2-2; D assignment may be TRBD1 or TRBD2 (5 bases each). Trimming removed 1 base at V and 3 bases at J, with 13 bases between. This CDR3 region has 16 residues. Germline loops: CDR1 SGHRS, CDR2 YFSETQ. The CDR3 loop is CASSLFRDGYTGELFF. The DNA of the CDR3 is TGCGCCAGCAGCTTGTTTAGGGACGGATACACCGGGGAGCTGTTTTTT.

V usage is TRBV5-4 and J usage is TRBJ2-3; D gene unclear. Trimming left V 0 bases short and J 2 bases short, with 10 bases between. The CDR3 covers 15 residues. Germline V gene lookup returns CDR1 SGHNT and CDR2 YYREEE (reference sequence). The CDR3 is CASSLDQRPTDTQYF. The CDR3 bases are TGTGCCAGCAGCTTGGATCAGAGGCCCACAGATACGCAGTATTTT. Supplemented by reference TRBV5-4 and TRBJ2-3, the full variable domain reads ETGVTQSPTHLIKTRGQQVTLRCSSQSGHNTVSWYQQALGQGPQFIFQYYREEENGRGNFPPRFSGLQFPNYSSELNVNALELDDSALYLCASSLDQRPTDTQYFGPGTRLTVL.

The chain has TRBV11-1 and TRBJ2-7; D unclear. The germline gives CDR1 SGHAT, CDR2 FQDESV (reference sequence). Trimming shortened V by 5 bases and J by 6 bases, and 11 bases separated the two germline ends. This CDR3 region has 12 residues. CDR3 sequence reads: CASSQDIREQYV. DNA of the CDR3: TGTGCCAGCAGCCAAGACATTCGCGAGCAGTACGTC.

CDR3 loop: CASSLDLAGGTQYF. CDR3 DNA: TGCGCCAGCAGCTTGGATCTCGCGGGGGGAACCCAGTACTTC. The rearrangement links TRBV5-1 to TRBJ2-5, with 8 bases aligning to TRBD2. The trim removed 0 bases at V and 8 bases at J, leaving 6 bases unmatched. Germline CDR1 reads SGHRS; CDR2 reads YFSETQ. This CDR3 comprises 14 residues.

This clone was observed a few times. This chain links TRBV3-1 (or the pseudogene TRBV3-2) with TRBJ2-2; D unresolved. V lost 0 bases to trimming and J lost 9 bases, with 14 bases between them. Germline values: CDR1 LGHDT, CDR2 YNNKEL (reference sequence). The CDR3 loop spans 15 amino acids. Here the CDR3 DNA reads TGTGCCAGCAGCCAAGAAAGCTCTAGGCTCAGGGAGCTGTTTTTT. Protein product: CASSQESSRLRELFF.